In this sample, the clone carrying this TCR beta chain turned up a few times. This sample is part of a study of control samples from healthy donors and cancer patients. The CDR3 runs to 15 residues. V dropped 1 base and J dropped 1; count of bases not matched to a gene: 3. Germline V gene lookup returns CDR1 SGHAT and CDR2 FQDESV (reference sequence). Sequenced by immunoSEQ multiplex PCR; TCRdb stores in-frame clones only, minus some. Of about 150,000 clones detected, 93% appear once; the ten largest clones hold 5.5% to 7.5%. V usage is TRBV11-1 and J usage is TRBJ1-1; 7 bases line up with TRBD1. This TCR derives from a man aged 18 to 35 in good health. The sample comprised blood. The chain's CDR3 is CASSLGQGRNTEAFF. The DNA for the CDR3 is TGTGCCAGCAGCTTAGGACAGGGTCGGAACACTGAAGCTTTCTTT.